This T cell receptor beta chain was sequenced for a study of T-cell reconstitution after alpha-beta-depleted transplantation in children. This CDR3 has 15 amino acids. Trimming at V came to 7 bases and at J to 7 bases, leaving 14 bases not matched to a gene. CDR1 SGHRS and CDR2 YFSETQ come from the germline V gene. Unique molecular identifiers were incorporated during preparation of the TCRbeta library. TCRdb re-called the PCR reads with MiXCR, one entry per CDR3 protein. The sample shows approximately 400,000 distinct CDR3 sequences, approximately 10% of them seen only once. This clonotype was detected a few times.

The sequenced sample was PBMCs from the stem cell graft donor, obtained from the stem cell graft. The chain is built from TRBV5-1 and TRBJ2-1; 7 nucleotides match TRBD2. The source of this sequence is a human donor who donated a stem cell graft to a child with acute myeloid leukemia. The CDR3 loop is CASQGNPGGGNEQFF. The CDR3 DNA reads as TGCGCCAGCCAGGGAAATCCGGGAGGTGGTAATGAGCAGTTCTTC.